This T cell receptor (beta chain) was retrieved from a study of metastatic and nonmetastatic thyroid tumors. Study-wide background: Peripheral blood and tumor or nodule samples from malignant and benign thyroid patients were compared. Study-level points and caveats: Versus benign nodules, malignant thyroid tumors reportedly had significantly higher TCR beta diversity, in blood and tumor.

None of the patients had undergone any treatment ahead of thyroid surgery. TCRdb ran MiXCR on the PCR reads. The data show fewer than 20,000 clones, roughly 25% seen once. At least ten counts were recorded for this clone. The antigen is undetermined. This CDR3 comprises 15 residues. Trimming took off 5 bases at V and 5 bases at J, with 16 bases between the two ends. Germline-derived CDR1 and CDR2 are MDHEN and SYDVKM. This receptor was identified in a female donor with papillary thyroid cancer or a benign thyroid nodule (not recorded which). Some clones in this sample may be carry-over from other donors' samples. The J gene is TRBJ1-5, the V gene TRBV28; D perhaps matches TRBD1 (5 bases). The specimen was tumor tissue. CDR3 in amino acids: CASSTGGGLHQPQHF. The CDR3 nucleotides are TGTGCCAGCAGTACAGGCGGAGGGCTCCATCAGCCCCAGCATTTT.